This T cell receptor (beta chain) is drawn from a study of read filtering for tumor transcriptome and immune sequencing. The wider study: TCR-mapped reads were about 3.5 to 10.27 million with IR-seq versus about 75 to 1,400 with RNA-seq. The study, taken as a whole, reports: IR-seq captured clonotypes deeper and more reliably than RNA-seq. The CD138-negative fraction was mixed bone marrow immune cells, not pure T cells.

This library used approximately 390 ng RNA and molecular barcoded adaptors spanning alpha/delta and beta/gamma chains. MiXCR was run by TCRdb on the reads, yielding one entry per CDR3 protein. Of some 140,000 distinct CDR3 sequences in the sample, roughly 13% are singletons; the top ten hold 7.5% to 9.5%. Only a few counts were recorded for this clonotype. Its antigen is not known. A much more abundant neighbour one base away suggests this may be a read error. The germline gives CDR1 SEHNR, CDR2 FQNEAQ (reference sequence). The CDR3 is 10 residues long. The TCR comes from a donor at least 40 years old with multiple myeloma. The chain joins TRBV7-9 to TRBJ2-2, with 7 bases that match TRBD1. What was sequenced was a population of CD138-negative cells sorted from bone marrow. In nucleotides, the CDR3 is TGTGCCAGCAGCCAGGGGGAGCTGCTTTTT. This codes for CASSQGELLF.